Following are 4 T cell receptor beta chains from one sample sequenced in a study of blood T cell repertoires in COVID-19. Profiling relied on immunoSEQ multiplex PCR, and the TCRdb table lists in-frame clones only, not all of them. The table records about 300,000 clones, approximately 91% of them present only once. Material for sequencing was PBMCs or T cells enriched from blood (not recorded which). These receptors came from a man aged 55 to 70 who had recovered from COVID-19.

The chain combines TRBV5-1 with TRBJ1-2, with D possibly matching TRBD1 (5 bases). This CDR3 comprises 16 residues. In germline, CDR1 is SGHRS, CDR2 YFSETQ. With 2 bases removed from V and 3 bases from J, the gap between germline ends came to 17 bases. CDR3 region: CASSLLRGRGDYGYTF. CDR3 in DNA: TGCGCCAGCAGCTTATTGAGGGGCCGGGGGGACTATGGCTACACCTTC.

The chain recombines TRBV7-8 with TRBJ2-1; 15 bases map to TRBD2. Germline V gene lookup returns CDR1 SGHVS and CDR2 FQNEAQ. V lost 5 bases to trimming and J lost 1 base; unmatched junction nucleotides: 6. CDR3 size: 18 residues. The CDR3 DNA reads TGTGCCAGCAGCAAAGGACTAGCGGGAGGGAGGTCCTACAATGAGCAGTTCTTC. It encodes CASSKGLAGGRSYNEQFF.

The chain uses TRBV3-1 (or the pseudogene TRBV3-2) and TRBJ1-5; D is uncertain. The CDR3 is 14 residues long. V was cut by 5 bases and J by 0 bases, with 8 bases left in between. Per germline, CDR1 LGHDT and CDR2 YNNKEL (reference sequence). In nucleotides, the CDR3 is TGTGCCAGCAGCAGCTCAATTAGCAATCAGCCCCAGCATTTT. It is translated as CASSSSISNQPQHF.

CDR3 residues: CASRGSSGRETQYF. The DNA of the CDR3 is TGTGCCAGCAGGGGGTCTAGCGGGCGAGAGACCCAGTACTTC. V usage is TRBV2 and J usage is TRBJ2-5; 8 bases are shared with TRBD2. The CDR3 is 14 amino acids. The V gene's germline CDR1 is SNHLY and CDR2 FYNNEI. The ends lost 6 bases at V and 4 bases at J; junction bases unmatched: 7.